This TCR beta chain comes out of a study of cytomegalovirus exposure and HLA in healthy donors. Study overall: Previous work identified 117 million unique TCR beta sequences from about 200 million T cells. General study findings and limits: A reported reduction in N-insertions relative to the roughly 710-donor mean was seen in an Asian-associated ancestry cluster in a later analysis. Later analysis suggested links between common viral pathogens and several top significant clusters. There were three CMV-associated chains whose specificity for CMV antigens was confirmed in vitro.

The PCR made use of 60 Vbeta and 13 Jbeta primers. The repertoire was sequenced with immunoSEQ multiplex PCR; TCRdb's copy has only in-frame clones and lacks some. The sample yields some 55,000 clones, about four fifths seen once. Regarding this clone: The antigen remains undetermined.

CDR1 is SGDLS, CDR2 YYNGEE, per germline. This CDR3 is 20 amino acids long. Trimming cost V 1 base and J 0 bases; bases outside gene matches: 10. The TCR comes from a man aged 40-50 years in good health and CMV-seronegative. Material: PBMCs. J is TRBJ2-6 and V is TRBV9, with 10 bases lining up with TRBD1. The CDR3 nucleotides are TGTGCCAGCAGCGTATACAGAGGGACAGGGGCCGTCTCTGGGGCCAACGTCCTGACTTTC. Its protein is CASSVYRGTGAVSGANVLTF.